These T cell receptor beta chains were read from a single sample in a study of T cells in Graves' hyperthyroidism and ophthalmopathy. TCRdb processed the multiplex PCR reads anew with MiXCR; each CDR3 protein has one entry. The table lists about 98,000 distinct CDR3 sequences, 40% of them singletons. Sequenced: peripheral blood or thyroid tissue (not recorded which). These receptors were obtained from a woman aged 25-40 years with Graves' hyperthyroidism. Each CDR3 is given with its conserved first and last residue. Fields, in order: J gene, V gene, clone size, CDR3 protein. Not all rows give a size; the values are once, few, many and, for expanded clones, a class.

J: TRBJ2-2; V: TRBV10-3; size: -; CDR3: CATSVRGSYTGELFF
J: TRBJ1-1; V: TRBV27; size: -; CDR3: CASSLSAGPEAFF
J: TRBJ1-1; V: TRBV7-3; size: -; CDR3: CASSLRGGVTEAFF
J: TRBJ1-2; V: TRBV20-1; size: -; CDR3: CSASEGWDYGYTF
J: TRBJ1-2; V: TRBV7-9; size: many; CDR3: CASSLASQDDYGYTF
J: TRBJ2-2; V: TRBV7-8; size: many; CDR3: CASSLGDGGRAAGELFF
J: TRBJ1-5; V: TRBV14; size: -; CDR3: CASSKGTGRPNQPQHF
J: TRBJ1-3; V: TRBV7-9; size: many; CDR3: CASSPQAITFSGNTIYF
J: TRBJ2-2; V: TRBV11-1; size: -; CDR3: CASSYSGSGSGELFF
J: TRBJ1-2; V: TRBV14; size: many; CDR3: CASSQARGRYYGYTF
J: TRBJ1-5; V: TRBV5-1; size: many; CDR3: CASSLSGGWNQPQHF
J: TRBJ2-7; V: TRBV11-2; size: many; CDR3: CASSSGAVEQYF
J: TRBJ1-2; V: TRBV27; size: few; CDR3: CASSSGPGGLYTF
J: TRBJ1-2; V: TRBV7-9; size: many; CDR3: CASSSRQVGSYGYTF
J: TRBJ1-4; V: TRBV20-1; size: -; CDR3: CSARALGEANEKLFF
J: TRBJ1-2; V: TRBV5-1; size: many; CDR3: CASSLGTVDSYGYTF
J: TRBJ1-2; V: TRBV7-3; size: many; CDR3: CASSSAGDHLLYGYTF
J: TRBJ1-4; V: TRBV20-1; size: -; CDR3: CSARVGGEGEKLFF
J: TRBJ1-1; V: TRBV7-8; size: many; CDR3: CASSVYRATEAFF
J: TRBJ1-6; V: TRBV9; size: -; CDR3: CASSGTENSPLHF
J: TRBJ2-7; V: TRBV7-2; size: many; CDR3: CASSLSIWLARYEQYF
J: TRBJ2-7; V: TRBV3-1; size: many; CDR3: CASSRRQGTYEQYF
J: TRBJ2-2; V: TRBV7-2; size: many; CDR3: CASSQTRGTGELFF
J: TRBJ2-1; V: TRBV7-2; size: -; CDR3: CASSSPLTSGLHEQFF
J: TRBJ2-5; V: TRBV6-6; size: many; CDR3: CASSYQGTQYF
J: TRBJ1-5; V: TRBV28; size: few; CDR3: CASSRGRLTPQPQHF
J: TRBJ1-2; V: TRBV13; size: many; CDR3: CASSSDRAAGYTF
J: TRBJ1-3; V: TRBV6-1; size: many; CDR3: CASSESGGNTIYF
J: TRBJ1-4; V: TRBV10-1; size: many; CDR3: CASSETGTEKLFF
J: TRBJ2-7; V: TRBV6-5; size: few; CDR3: CASSQALTGYEQYF
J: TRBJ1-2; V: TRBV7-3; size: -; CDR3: CASSLQGNNESYTF
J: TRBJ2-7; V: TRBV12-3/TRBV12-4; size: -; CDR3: CAISERQGAQNSYEQYF
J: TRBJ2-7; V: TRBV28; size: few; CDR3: CASSFSQGWYEQYF
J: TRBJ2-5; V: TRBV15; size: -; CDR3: CATSLTGTGFGETQYF
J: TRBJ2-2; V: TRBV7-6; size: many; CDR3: CASSQAPVERAFVESGELFF
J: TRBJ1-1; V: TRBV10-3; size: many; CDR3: CAISKQGMFTEAFF
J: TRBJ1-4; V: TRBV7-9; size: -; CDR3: CASSLVRSRGEKLFF
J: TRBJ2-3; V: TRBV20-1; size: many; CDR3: CSAIRGASTDTQYF
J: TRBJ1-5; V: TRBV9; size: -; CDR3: CASSVGGRGRPQHF
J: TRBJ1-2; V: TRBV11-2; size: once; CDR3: CASSLTGGSAGYTF
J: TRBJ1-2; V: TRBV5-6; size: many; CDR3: CASSPYGHSEDGYTF
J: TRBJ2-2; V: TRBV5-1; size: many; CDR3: CASSLGFGNTGELFF
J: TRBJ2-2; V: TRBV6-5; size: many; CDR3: CASSEGLAGTGELFF
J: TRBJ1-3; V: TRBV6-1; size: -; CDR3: CASSYGPSGNTIYF
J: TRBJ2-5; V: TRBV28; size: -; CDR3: CASSLVNSYLEAQYF
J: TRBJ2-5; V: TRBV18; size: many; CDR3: CASSPGLAATGRETQYF
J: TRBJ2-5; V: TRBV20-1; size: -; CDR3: CGAVRGGGFQETQYF
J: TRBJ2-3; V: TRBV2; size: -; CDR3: CASSDSGRASGTQYF
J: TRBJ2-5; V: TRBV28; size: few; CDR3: CASSITGTVETQYF
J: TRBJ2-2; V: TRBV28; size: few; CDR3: CAGTSATGELFF
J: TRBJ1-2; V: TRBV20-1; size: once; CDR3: CSALGDRVSTF
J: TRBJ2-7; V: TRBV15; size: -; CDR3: CATSRGTSGRYEQYF
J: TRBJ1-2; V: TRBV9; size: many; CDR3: CASRGSSHGYTF